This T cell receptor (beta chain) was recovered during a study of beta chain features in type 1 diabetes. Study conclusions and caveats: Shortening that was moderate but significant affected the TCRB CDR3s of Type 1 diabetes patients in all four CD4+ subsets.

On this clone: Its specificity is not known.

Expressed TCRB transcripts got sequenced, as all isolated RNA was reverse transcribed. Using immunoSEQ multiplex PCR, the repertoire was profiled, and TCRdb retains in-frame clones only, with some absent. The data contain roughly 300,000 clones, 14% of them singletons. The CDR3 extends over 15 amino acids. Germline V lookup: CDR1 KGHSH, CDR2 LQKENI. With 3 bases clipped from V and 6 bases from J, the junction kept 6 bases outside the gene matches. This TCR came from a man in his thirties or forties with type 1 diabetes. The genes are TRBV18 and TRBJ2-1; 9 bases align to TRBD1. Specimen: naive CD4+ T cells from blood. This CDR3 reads CASSPGQGLRNEQFF. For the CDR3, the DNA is TGTGCCAGCTCACCGGGACAGGGACTCCGCAATGAGCAGTTCTTC.